The present T cell receptor beta chain was sequenced within a study of blood T cell repertoires in COVID-19. Study-wide background: Samples came from the United States, Italy and Spain, spanning acute and convalescent COVID-19. T cells, B-cell-depleted T cells, or PBMCs supplied cDNA or gDNA.

V was clipped by 3 bases and J by 0 bases, with 13 bases between them. The germline CDR1 and CDR2 sequences are SGHNT and YYREEE (reference sequence). The CDR3 totals 17 residues. Original methodology: By means of reference gene primer amplification, nucleated cell counts were estimated. Profiling relied on immunoSEQ multiplex PCR, and the TCRdb table lists in-frame clones only, not all of them. D and trimming come from the DNA, and the V and J calls and clone size come from that table. The sample consists of more than 200,000 clones, 85% to 90% of them appearing once. Adults between roughly 18 and 95 years of age took part from 24 US areas.

The chain employs TRBV5-4 and TRBJ1-6; possibly TRBD1 for D (5 bases). This clonotype originated in a woman in her twenties or thirties with acute COVID-19. Sequenced material: PBMCs or T cells enriched from blood (not recorded which). The CDR3 reads CASSSGGYDSYNSPLHF. The CDR3 nucleotides read TGTGCCAGCAGCTCGGGGGGGTACGACTCCTATAATTCACCCCTCCACTTT.